These T cell receptor beta chains were read from a single sample in a study of vaccination effects on CD4 cells after COVID-19. The antigens for these receptors are not known. Measured with immunoSEQ multiplex PCR; TCRdb has only the in-frame clones, and not every one. Among some 68,000 clones listed, 70% to 85% were seen once. This specimen consisted of CD4+ T cells from PBMCs cultured with HCoV-OC43 spike peptides, obtained before COVID-19 vaccination. These receptors were taken from a human donor who received a COVID-19 vaccine. Each CDR3 is given with its conserved first and last residue. The order of the fields is J gene, V gene, D gene, clone size, CDR3 DNA, CDR3 protein. The D gene is left open where the match is weak. Clone sizes are given selectively: once, few, many, or a class where the clone is expanded.

J: TRBJ1-6
V: TRBV4-3
D: .
size: .
DNA: TGCGCCAGCAGCCTCGGGACGTCCTATAATTCACCCCTCCACTTT
CDR3: CASSLGTSYNSPLHF

J: TRBJ1-1
V: TRBV5-1
D: .
size: .
DNA: TGCGCCAGCAGCTTGGGGGGACCGAACACTGAAGCTTTCTTT
CDR3: CASSLGGPNTEAFF

J: TRBJ2-1
V: TRBV24-1
D: .
size: .
DNA: TGTGCCACCAGTGACCGGACAGTCAGCTCCTACAATGAGCAGTTCTTC
CDR3: CATSDRTVSSYNEQFF

J: TRBJ1-1
V: TRBV5-1
D: .
size: few
DNA: TGCGCCAGCAGCTTGGATGTGGGTGGGAACACTGAAGCTTTCTTT
CDR3: CASSLDVGGNTEAFF

J: TRBJ2-5
V: TRBV5-1
D: TRBD2
size: .
DNA: TGCGCCAGCAGCCCTAGCGGGGGGCAAGAGACCCAGTACTTC
CDR3: CASSPSGGQETQYF

J: TRBJ2-1
V: TRBV5-8
D: .
size: few
DNA: TGTGCCAGCCCAAGCGACGGGAGCTCCTACAATGAGCAGTTCTTC
CDR3: CASPSDGSSYNEQFF

J: TRBJ1-5
V: TRBV19
D: TRBD1
size: .
DNA: TGTGCCAGTAGTATCTGGGACAGGGTTCGGAGCAATCAGCCCCAGCATTTT
CDR3: CASSIWDRVRSNQPQHF

J: TRBJ1-2
V: TRBV28
D: .
size: .
DNA: TGTGCCAGCAGCTCAGGGGTTTTCTATGGCTACACCTTC
CDR3: CASSSGVFYGYTF

J: TRBJ1-1
V: TRBV6-6
D: .
size: .
DNA: TGTGCCAGCAGCTTCGGCCTCTCGACTGAAGCTTTCTTT
CDR3: CASSFGLSTEAFF

J: TRBJ2-5
V: TRBV18
D: TRBD1
size: .
DNA: TGTGCCAGCTCACTGGGCAGGGGGGAGACCCAGTACTTC
CDR3: CASSLGRGETQYF

J: TRBJ1-3
V: TRBV7-2
D: .
size: .
DNA: TGTGCCAGCAGCTTCACCTGGAGGGATACTGGAAACACCATATATTTT
CDR3: CASSFTWRDTGNTIYF

J: TRBJ2-2
V: TRBV5-1
D: .
size: .
DNA: TGCGCCAGCAGCTTGGAACTAACGAACACCGGGGAGCTGTTTTTT
CDR3: CASSLELTNTGELFF